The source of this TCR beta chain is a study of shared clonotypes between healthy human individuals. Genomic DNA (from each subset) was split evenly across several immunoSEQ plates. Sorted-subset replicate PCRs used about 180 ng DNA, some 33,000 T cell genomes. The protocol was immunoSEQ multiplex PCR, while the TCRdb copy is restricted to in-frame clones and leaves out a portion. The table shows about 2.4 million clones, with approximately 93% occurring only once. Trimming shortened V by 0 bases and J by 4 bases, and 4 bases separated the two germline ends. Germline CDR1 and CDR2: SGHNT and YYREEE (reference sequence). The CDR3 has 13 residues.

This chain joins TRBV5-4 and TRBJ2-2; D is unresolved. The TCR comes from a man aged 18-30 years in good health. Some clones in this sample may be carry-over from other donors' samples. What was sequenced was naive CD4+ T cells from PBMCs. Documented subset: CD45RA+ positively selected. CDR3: CASSLVTTGELFF. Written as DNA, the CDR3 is TGTGCCAGCAGCTTGGTCACCACCGGGGAGCTGTTTTTT.